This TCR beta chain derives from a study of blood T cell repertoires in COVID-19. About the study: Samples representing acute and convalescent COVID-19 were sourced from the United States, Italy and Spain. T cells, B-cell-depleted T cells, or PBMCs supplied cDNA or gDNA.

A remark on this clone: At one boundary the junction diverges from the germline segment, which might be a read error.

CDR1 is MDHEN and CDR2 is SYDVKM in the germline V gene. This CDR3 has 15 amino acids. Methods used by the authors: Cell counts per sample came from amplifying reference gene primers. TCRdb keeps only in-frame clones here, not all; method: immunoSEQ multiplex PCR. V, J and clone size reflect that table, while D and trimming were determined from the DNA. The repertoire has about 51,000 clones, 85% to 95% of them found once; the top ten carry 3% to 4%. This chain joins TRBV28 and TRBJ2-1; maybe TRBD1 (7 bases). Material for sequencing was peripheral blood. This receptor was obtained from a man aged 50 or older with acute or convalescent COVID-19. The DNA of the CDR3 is TGTGCCAGCAGTTATGCAGGGGGGTCCTATAATGAGCAGTTCTTC. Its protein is CASSYAGGSYNEQFF.